This T cell receptor (beta chain) was identified during a study of blood T cell repertoires in COVID-19. Overall study context: Some COVID-19 samples were acute and others convalescent; all came from the United States, Italy and Spain. T cells, B-cell-depleted T cells, or PBMCs provided the cDNA or gDNA that served as material.

Sequencing used immunoSEQ multiplex PCR; TCRdb keeps in-frame clones, though not all of them. The sample lists hundreds of thousands of clones; nearly 85% were seen once. The sample was peripheral blood. This clonotype was obtained from a human donor in a cohort sampled during active COVID-19.

Written as DNA, the CDR3 is TGTGCCAGCAGTGCAGGGGCCGAAGCTTTCTTT. The encoded protein is CASSAGAEAFF. This chain joins TRBV2 and TRBJ1-1; a possible D gene is TRBD1 (6 bases). Trimming removed 4 bases from V and 8 bases from J, with 8 bases in between. The germline gives CDR1 SNHLY, CDR2 FYNNEI. This CDR3 is 11 amino acids long.